The clone carrying this TCR beta chain was detected a few times. Its antigen is unidentified. TCRbeta libraries were built with three rounds of nested PCR, modified from ARM-PCR. TCRdb analysed the multiplex PCR reads with MiXCR anew, one entry per CDR3 protein. The data contain some 100,000 distinct CDR3 sequences, about 80% of them singletons. Germline CDR1 reads MNHNY; CDR2 reads SVGAGI (reference sequence). Trimming cost V 0 bases and J 0 bases, with 9 bases left between them. The CDR3 spans 17 residues. These data come from a study of tumor and adjacent non-tumor tissue in lung cancer. Across the study: Patients comprised roughly 12 adenocarcinoma, a couple of squamous cell carcinoma and 1 small cell lung cancer.

The template was RNA from unsorted bulk tissue. More than 3 cm separated this lung sample from the edge of the tumor. Findings and caveats of the study: Patients with more diverse tumor TCRs had worse survival.

This clonotype was sampled from a man aged 55-75 years with small cell lung cancer. The chain links TRBV6-6 to TRBJ2-6; unclear D gene. The sequenced material came from distant non-tumor lung tissue. CDR3 in amino acids: CASSYSGDVSGANVLTF. CDR3 DNA sequence: TGTGCCAGCAGTTACTCTGGGGATGTCTCTGGGGCCAACGTCCTGACTTTC.